The clone carrying this T cell receptor (beta chain) has at least ten counts. Antigen: not known. The time point denotes: longitudinal time-point 3. This entry comes from a study of neurological immune-mediated disorders. Findings and caveats of the study: There was no association between the multiple sclerosis repertoire cluster and any clinical or MRI feature. The greatest degree of TCR clonal expansion was observed in HTLV-1-associated myelopathy, with the lowest in multiple sclerosis, below that of healthy controls.

The cDNA was synthesized by 5'RACE incorporating 10-nucleotide random UMIs. In TCRdb, the 5' RACE reads were re-called with MiXCR into one record per CDR3 protein. The repertoire holds approximately 85,000 distinct CDR3 sequences, 3.5% to 5.5% seen once, with less than 7.5% in the top ten. Germline-derived CDR1 and CDR2 are SEHNR and FQNEAQ (reference sequence). The CDR3 spans 14 residues. V lost 3 bases and J 7 bases, leaving 13 bases between the germline ends. Input material: PBMCs. The clonotype was recovered from an older woman with multiple sclerosis. V usage is TRBV7-9 and J usage is TRBJ2-1, with D perhaps TRBD1 (6 bases). CDR3 amino acids: CASSFSGAVNEQFF. DNA for the CDR3: TGTGCCAGCAGCTTCTCAGGGGCGGTAAATGAGCAGTTCTTC.